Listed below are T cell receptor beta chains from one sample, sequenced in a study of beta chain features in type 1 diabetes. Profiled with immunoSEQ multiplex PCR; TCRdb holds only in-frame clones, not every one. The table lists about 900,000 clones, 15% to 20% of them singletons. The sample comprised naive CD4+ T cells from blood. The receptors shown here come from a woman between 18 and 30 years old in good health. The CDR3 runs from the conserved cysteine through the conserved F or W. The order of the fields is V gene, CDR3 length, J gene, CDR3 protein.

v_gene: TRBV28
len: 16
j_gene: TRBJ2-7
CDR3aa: CASSSVLRGLSYEQYF

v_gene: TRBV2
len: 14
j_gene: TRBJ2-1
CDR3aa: CASQREGPYNEQFF

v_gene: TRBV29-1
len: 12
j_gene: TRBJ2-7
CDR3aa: CSVEGPLGEQYF

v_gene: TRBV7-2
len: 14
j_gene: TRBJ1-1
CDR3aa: CASSSGQWGTEAFF

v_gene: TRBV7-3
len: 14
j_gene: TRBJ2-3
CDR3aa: CASSLNPASDTQYF

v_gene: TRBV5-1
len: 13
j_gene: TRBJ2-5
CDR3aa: CASSAGDGETQYF

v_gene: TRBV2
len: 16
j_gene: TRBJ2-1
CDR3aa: CASSLQGPYYFNEQFF

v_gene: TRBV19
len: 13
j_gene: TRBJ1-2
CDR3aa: CASSIEEGTIRTF

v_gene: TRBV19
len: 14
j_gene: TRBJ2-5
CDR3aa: CASSIRRGQETQYF

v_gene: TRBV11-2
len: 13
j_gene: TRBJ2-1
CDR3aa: CASSFNTPGGGLF

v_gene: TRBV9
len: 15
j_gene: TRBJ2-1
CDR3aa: CASSVGGRLSNEQFF

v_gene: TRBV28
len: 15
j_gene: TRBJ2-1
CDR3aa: CASSPAGTSYNEQFF

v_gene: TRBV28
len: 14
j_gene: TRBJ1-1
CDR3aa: CASGLRGKATEAFF

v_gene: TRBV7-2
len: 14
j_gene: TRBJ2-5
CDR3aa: CASSLWGSEETQYF

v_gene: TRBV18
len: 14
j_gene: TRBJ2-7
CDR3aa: CASSPRQGAGEQYF

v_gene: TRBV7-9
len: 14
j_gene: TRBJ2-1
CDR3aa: CASSYGTYGTEQFF

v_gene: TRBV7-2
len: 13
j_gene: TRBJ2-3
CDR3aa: CASSPSGVMTQYF

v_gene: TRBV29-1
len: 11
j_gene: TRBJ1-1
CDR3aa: CSVGRNTEAFF

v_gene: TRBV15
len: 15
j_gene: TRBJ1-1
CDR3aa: CATSRQQGAQTEAFF

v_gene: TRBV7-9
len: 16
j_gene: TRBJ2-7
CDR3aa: CASSSLSGRALYEQYF

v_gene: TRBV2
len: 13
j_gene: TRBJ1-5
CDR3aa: CASSDRGVSPQHF

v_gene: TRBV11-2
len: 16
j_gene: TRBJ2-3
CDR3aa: CASSLAISSGTDTQYF

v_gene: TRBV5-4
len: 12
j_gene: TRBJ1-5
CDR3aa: CASSYPNQPQHF

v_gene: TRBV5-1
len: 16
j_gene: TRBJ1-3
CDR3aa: CASSQSSGTTGNTIYF

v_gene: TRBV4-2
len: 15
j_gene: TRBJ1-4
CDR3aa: CASSQVTQGAEKLFF

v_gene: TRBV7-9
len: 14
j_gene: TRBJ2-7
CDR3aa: CASSLGQGAYEQYF

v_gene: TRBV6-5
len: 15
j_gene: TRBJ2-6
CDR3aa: CASSVQRAGANVLTF

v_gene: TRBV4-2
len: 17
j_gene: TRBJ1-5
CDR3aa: CASSQPRDRVSNQPQHF

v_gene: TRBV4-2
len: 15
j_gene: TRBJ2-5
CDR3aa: CASSQGLTRSETQYF

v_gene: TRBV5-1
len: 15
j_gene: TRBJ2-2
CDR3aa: CASSYGTVNTGELFF

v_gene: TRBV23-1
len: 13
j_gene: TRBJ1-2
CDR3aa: CASSQEARYGYTF

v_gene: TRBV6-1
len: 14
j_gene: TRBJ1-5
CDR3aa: CASRPGQGGQPQHF

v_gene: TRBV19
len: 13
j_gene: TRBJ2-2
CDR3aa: CASSASGLGELFF

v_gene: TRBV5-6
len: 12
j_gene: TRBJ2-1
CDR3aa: CASSLGSDPQFF

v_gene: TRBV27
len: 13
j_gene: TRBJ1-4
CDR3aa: CASSLSSQGPWLF

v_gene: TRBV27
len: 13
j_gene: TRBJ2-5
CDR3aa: CASSLSYQETQYF

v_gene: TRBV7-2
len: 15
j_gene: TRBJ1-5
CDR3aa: CASSLTPGGGQPQHF

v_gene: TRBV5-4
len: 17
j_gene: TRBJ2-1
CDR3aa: CASSLTGTRSSYNEQFF

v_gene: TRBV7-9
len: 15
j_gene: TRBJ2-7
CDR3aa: CASSLALATTYEQYF

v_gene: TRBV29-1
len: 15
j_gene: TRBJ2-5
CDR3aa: CSVATGTSGGETQYF

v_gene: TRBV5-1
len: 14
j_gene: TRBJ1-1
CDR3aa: CASSLVSRDTEAFF

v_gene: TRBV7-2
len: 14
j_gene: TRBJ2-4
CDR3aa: CASSLVARRNIQYF

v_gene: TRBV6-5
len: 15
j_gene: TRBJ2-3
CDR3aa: CASRRAGGSTDTQYF

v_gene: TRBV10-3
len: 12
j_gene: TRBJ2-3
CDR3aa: CAISEHTDTQYF

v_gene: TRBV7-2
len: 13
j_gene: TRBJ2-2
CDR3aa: CASSLQGYGELFF

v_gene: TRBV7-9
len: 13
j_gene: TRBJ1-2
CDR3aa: CASSFEQNYGYTF

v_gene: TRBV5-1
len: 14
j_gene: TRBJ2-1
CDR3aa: CASRVGQPEFEQFF

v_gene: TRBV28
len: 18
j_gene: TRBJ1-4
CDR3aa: CASSFTLFPGQGNEKLFF

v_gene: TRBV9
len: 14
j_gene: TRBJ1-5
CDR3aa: CASSVSGGNQPQHF